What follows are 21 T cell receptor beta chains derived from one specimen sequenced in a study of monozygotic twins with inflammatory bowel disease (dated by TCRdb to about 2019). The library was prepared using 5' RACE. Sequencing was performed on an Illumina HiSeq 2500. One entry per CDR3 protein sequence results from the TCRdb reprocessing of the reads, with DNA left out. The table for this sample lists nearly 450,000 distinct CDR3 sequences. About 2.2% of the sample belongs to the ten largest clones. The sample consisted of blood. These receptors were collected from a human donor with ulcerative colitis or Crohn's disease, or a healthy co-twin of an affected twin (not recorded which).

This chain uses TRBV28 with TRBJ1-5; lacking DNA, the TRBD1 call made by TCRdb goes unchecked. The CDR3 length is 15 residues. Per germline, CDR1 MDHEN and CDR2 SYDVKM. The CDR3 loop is CAIDPGQGRRGPQHF.

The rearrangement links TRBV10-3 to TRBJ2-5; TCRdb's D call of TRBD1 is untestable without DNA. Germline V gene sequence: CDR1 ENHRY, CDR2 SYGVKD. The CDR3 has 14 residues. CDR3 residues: CATSGGLTEEDQYF.

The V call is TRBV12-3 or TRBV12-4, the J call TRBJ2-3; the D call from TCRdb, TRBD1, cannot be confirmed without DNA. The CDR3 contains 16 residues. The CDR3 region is CASSLAASPVTDTQYF.

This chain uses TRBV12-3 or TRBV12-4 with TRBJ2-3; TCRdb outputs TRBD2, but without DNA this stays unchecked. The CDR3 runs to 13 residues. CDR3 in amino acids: CASTGSGGDTQYF.

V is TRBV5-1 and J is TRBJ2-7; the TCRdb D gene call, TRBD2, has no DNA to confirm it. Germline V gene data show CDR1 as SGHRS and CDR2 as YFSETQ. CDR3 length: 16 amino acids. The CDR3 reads CASSSAGTSGSYEQYF.

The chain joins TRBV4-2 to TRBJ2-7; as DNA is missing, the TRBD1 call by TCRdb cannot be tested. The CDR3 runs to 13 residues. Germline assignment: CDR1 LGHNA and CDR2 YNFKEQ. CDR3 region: CASSGAGRNEQYF.

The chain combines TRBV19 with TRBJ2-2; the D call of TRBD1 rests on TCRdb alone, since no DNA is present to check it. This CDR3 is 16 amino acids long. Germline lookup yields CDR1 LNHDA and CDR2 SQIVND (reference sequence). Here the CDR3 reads CASSRVDRAVTGELFF.

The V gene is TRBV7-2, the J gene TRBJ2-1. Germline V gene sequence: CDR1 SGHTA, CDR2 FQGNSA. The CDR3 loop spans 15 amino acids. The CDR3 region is CASSFDLALGNEQFF.

The CDR3 here is CASSWRERANEQFF. V usage is TRBV19 and J usage is TRBJ2-1; TCRdb selects TRBD1, and the lack of DNA leaves this call unchecked. In germline, CDR1 is LNHDA, CDR2 SQIVND (reference sequence). The CDR3 is made up of 14 amino acids.

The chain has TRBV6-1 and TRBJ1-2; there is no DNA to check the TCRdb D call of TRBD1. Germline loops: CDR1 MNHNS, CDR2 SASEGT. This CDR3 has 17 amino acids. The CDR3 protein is CASSEPRQGLMNYGYTF.

CDR3 sequence: CASSLSSLAGTYNEQFF. The chain recombines TRBV5-1 with TRBJ2-1; TCRdb lists TRBD2, though no DNA is available to test this call. The V gene's germline CDR1 is SGHRS and CDR2 YFSETQ. The CDR3 consists of 17 residues. Based on the CDR3 plus reference TRBV5-1 and TRBJ2-1, the full variable domain is KAGVTQTPRYLIKTRGQQVTLSCSPISGHRSVSWYQQTPGQGLQFLFEYFSETQRNKGNFPGRFSGRQFSNSRSEMNVSTLELGDSALYLCASSLSSLAGTYNEQFFGPGTRLTVL.

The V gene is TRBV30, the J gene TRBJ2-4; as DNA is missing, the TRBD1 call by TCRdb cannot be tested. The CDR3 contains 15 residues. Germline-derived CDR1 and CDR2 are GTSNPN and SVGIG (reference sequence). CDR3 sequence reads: CAWSLPDRVENIQYF.

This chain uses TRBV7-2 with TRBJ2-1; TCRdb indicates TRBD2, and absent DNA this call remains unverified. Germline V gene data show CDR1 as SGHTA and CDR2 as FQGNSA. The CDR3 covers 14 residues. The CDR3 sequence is CASSFGGRPDEQFF.

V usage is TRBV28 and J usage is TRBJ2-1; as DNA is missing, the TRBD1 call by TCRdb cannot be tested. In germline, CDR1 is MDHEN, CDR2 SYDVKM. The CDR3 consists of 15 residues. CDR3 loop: CASGGGGTIYNEQFF. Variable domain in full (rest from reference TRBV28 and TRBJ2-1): DVKVTQSSRYLVKRTGEKVFLECVQDMDHENMFWYRQDPGLGLRLIYFSYDVKMKEKGDIPEGYSVSREKKERFSLILESASTNQTSMYLCASGGGGTIYNEQFFGPGTRLTVL.

CDR3 residues: CATRPGPGYNEQFF. The gene calls are TRBV24-1 and TRBJ2-1; TCRdb calls TRBD1, which cannot be checked without DNA. CDR1 and CDR2 from the germline V gene are KGHDR and SFDVKD. This CDR3 contains 14 residues.

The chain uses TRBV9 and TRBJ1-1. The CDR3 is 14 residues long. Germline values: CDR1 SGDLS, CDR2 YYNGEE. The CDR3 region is CASSLQPGNTEAFF.

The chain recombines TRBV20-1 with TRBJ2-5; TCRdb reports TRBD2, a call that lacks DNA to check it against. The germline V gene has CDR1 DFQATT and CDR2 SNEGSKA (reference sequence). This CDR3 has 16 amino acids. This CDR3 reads CSATGLAGSPRETQYF.

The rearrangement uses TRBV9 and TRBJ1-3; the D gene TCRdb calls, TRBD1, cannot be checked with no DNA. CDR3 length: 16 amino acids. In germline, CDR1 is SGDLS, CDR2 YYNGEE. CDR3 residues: CASTPGGYRIGNTIYF. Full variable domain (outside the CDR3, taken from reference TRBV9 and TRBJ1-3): DSGVTQTPKHLITATGQRVTLRCSPRSGDLSVYWYQQSLDQGLQFLIQYYNGEERAKGNILERFSAQQFPDLHSELNLSSLELGDSALYFCASTPGGYRIGNTIYFGEGSWLTVV.

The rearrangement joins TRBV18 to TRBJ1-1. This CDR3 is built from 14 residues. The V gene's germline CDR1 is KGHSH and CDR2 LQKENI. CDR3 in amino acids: CASSPQSRNTEAFF.

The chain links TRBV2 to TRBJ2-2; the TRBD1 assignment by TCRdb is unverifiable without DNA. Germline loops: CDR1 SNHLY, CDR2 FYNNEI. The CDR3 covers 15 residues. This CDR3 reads CASTRDASNTGELFF.

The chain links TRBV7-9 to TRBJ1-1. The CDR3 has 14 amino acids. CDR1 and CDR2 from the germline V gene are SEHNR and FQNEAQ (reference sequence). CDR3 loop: CASSLALTDTEAFF.